The 25 T cell receptor beta chains below come from one sample, sequenced in a study of blood T cell repertoires in COVID-19. The assay was immunoSEQ multiplex PCR, and TCRdb's table has in-frame clones only and misses some. The sample has about 670,000 clones, just under 90% seen once. The sequenced sample was peripheral blood. The receptor source for this set is a woman between 18 and 29 years old with acute or convalescent COVID-19.

J is TRBJ2-1 and V is TRBV7-8, with D perhaps TRBD2 (6 bases). V was cut by 2 bases and J by 8 bases, with 13 bases left in between. Looked up from germline, CDR1 is SGHVS and CDR2 is FQNEAQ. The CDR3 has 14 amino acids. This CDR3 is CASSLQAGGDEQFF. CDR3 nucleotide sequence: TGTGCCAGCAGCTTACAGGCCGGGGGAGATGAGCAGTTCTTC.

This rearrangement joins TRBV25-1 to TRBJ1-2; TRBD1 aligns across 9 bases. The V gene end was trimmed by 2 bases and the J gene end by 4 bases; junction bases not matched to a gene: 5. Germline CDR1 and CDR2: MGHDK and SYGVNS. CDR3 length: 15 amino acids. CDR3 nucleotide sequence: TGTGCCAGCAGTGAACTGGGACAGGGAGGCTATGGCTACACCTTC. This translates into CASSELGQGGYGYTF.

This clone has only a few counts. The genes are TRBV6-5 and TRBJ2-1, with 8 bases that match TRBD2. The junction had 14 bases not matched to a gene; V was cut back by 7 bases and J by 9 bases. The CDR3 loop spans 15 amino acids. The V gene's germline CDR1 is MNHEY and CDR2 SVGAGI. In DNA, the CDR3 is TGTGCCAGCACCCAAGGGGACGGGGGGGCCGGTGAGCAGTTCTTC. Translated: CASTQGDGGAGEQFF.

This clone showed up just a few times. The rearrangement joins TRBV15 to TRBJ1-1, with a weak D call TRBD1 (6 bases). The CDR3 loop spans 16 amino acids. Germline CDR1 LNHNV, CDR2 YYDKDF (reference sequence). With 0 bases removed from V and 7 bases from J, the gap between germline ends came to 18 bases. CDR3 nucleotides: TGTGCCACCAGCAGAGACAGGTCAGGGGAGTCGAATGAAGCTTTCTTT. The encoded protein is CATSRDRSGESNEAFF.

J is TRBJ1-1 and V is TRBV7-2; a possible D gene is TRBD1 (5 bases). The germline gives CDR1 SGHTA, CDR2 FQGNSA. The V gene lost 1 base and the J gene lost 1 base, with 13 bases spanning the gap. This CDR3 is 16 amino acids long. CDR3 sequence (DNA): TGTGCCAGCAGCTTAGTAGACAGACAGAAGAACACTGAAGCTTTCTTT. This sequence encodes CASSLVDRQKNTEAFF.

The rearrangement uses TRBV9 and TRBJ2-3, with TRBD2 matching 9 bases. Germline lookup yields CDR1 SGDLS and CDR2 YYNGEE. The V segment lost 0 bases and the J segment 4 bases; nucleotides outside the gene matches: 3. This CDR3 comprises 15 residues. The CDR3 protein is CASSVVASGADTQYF. CDR3 bases: TGTGCCAGCAGCGTAGTTGCTAGCGGGGCAGATACGCAGTATTTT.

V usage is TRBV18 and J usage is TRBJ1-2; TRBD1 matches at 11 bases. From germline, CDR1 is KGHSH and CDR2 LQKENI. Germline trimming cut 6 bases from V and 0 bases from J; bases unmatched to any gene: 0. The CDR3 is 14 residues long. The CDR3 region has the DNA TGTGCCAGCTCGGGACAGGGGGCTAACTATGGCTACACCTTC. As protein: CASSGQGANYGYTF.

The J gene is TRBJ1-6, the V gene TRBV13; D not resolved. Per the germline V gene, CDR1 is PRHDT and CDR2 is FYEKMQ (reference sequence). V shed 5 bases and J shed 9 bases, with 8 bases lying between them. The CDR3 loop spans 12 amino acids. This chain's CDR3 is CASSLPSSPLHF. The CDR3 coding sequence is TGTGCCAGCAGCCTGCCCAGTTCACCCCTCCACTTT.

This sequence joins TRBV29-1 and TRBJ1-2; 11 bases are shared with TRBD1. This CDR3 comprises 15 residues. V lost 5 bases and J lost 3; bases outside the gene matches: 8. The germline V gene has CDR1 SQVTM and CDR2 ANQGSEA. As DNA, the CDR3 is TGCAGCGTTCCCACCTGGGACAGGGGGTACTATGGCTACACCTTC. This sequence encodes CSVPTWDRGYYGYTF.

The count of this clone is one. The chain employs TRBV19 and TRBJ1-5, with 11 bases that match TRBD1. The CDR3 runs 15 residues. CDR1 LNHDA and CDR2 SQIVND come from the germline V gene (reference sequence). The trim removed 7 bases at V and 2 bases at J, leaving 4 bases unmatched. In DNA form, the CDR3 reads TGTGCCAGTACCCCGGGACAGGGGGGCAATCAGCCCCAGCATTTT. This encodes CASTPGQGGNQPQHF. Looking up the rest from reference TRBV19 and TRBJ1-5 gives the full variable domain: DGGITQSPKYLFRKEGQNVTLSCEQNLNHDAMYWYRQDPGQGLRLIYYSQIVNDFQKGDIAEGYSVSREKKESFPLTVTSAQKNPTAFYLCASTPGQGGNQPQHFGDGTRLSIL.

Only one count was recorded for this clone. The sample holds other DNA sequences that translate to the same CDR3. V gene TRBV5-4 combines with J gene TRBJ2-3; TRBD2 might be the D (6 bases). In germline, CDR1 is SGHNT, CDR2 YYREEE (reference sequence). Trimming took off 0 bases at V and 0 bases at J, with 8 bases between the two ends. CDR3 length: 15 residues. DNA for the CDR3: TGTGCCAGCAGCTTGGACGGGACTAGCACAGATACGCAGTATTTT. Encoded protein: CASSLDGTSTDTQYF.

This clone was counted once. This rearrangement joins TRBV5-8 to TRBJ1-1, with no clear D. CDR3 length equals 15 residues. Trimming shortened V by 9 bases and J by 4 bases, and 22 bases separated the two germline ends. The germline gives CDR1 SGHTS, CDR2 YDEGEE. The CDR3 sequence: CATPWVLRSGTEAFF. CDR3 nucleotide sequence: TGTGCCACCCCCTGGGTCCTGAGATCGGGCACTGAAGCTTTCTTT.

The chain joins TRBV5-4 to TRBJ2-7; 11 bases match TRBD2. CDR3 length: 15 amino acids. Germline V gene lookup returns CDR1 SGHNT and CDR2 YYREEE (reference sequence). The junction had 1 base not matched to a gene; V was cut back by 0 bases and J by 2 bases. CDR3 sequence reads: CASSLVAGGAYEQYF. The DNA for the CDR3 is TGTGCCAGCAGCTTGGTAGCGGGGGGGGCCTACGAGCAGTACTTC.

The genes are TRBV19 and TRBJ2-2; 7 bases align to TRBD1. Germline V lookup: CDR1 LNHDA, CDR2 SQIVND (reference sequence). CDR3 length: 15 residues. J gave up 5 bases and V 3 bases, and 6 bases lay outside the gene matches. The CDR3 protein is CASSIGQVETGELFF. CDR3 nucleotide sequence: TGTGCCAGTAGTATTGGACAGGTTGAGACCGGGGAGCTGTTTTTT.

This chain links TRBV28 with TRBJ2-7, with a weak D call TRBD2 (6 bases). The germline gives CDR1 MDHEN, CDR2 SYDVKM. This CDR3 is built from 15 residues. Trimming removed 3 bases at V and 5 bases at J, with 17 bases between. CDR3 coding DNA: TGTGCCAGCAGTTTTTTTGGGTGGGGGGAAGACGAGCAGTACTTC. Translating gives CASSFFGWGEDEQYF.

The gene calls are TRBV29-1 and TRBJ2-2; D uncertain. Germline CDR1 SQVTM, CDR2 ANQGSEA. The CDR3 is 13 amino acids. The germline V and J ends were trimmed by 5 bases and 3 bases, with 10 bases remaining between them. CDR3 DNA sequence: TGCAGCGTTTCGAACAGTTACACCGGGGAGCTGTTTTTT. Its translation is CSVSNSYTGELFF.

This clone has just a few counts. This sequence joins TRBV28 and TRBJ1-5; 8 bases match TRBD1. Per the germline V gene, CDR1 is MDHEN and CDR2 is SYDVKM. The CDR3 length is 12 residues. Losses at the gene ends were 6 bases for V and 6 bases for J; bases not matched to a gene: 1. CDR3 in DNA: TGTGCCAGCAGCACAGGGGGTCAGCCCCAGCATTTT. It translates to CASSTGGQPQHF.

The J gene is TRBJ2-5, the V gene TRBV5-4; 12 bases fit TRBD2. J was trimmed by 5 bases and V by 5 bases; bases with no gene match: 7. From germline, CDR1 is SGHNT and CDR2 YYREEE (reference sequence). The CDR3 totals 15 residues. The CDR3: CASSSPSGGAETQYF. In DNA form, the CDR3 reads TGTGCCAGCAGTTCCCCTAGCGGGGGGGCTGAGACCCAGTACTTC.

Ten or more counts support this clone. The chain uses TRBV2 and TRBJ2-3; D unresolved. Germline V CDR1 and CDR2: SNHLY, FYNNEI. This CDR3 is built from 14 residues. The V and J ends lost 3 bases and 2 bases respectively, with 9 bases between them. CDR3 region: CASSDRSSTDTQYF. In DNA, the CDR3 is TGTGCCAGCAGTGATCGTTCCTCCACAGATACGCAGTATTTT.

The chain is built from TRBV6-1 and TRBJ1-5; 8 bases match TRBD1. V shed 1 base and J 5 bases; nucleotides not matched to a gene: 7. The CDR3 consists of 16 residues. Germline V gene lookup returns CDR1 MNHNS and CDR2 SASEGT. The CDR3 coding sequence is TGTGCCAGCAGTGAAGGTGACAGGGGTTGGGATCAGCCCCAGCATTTT. Its translation: CASSEGDRGWDQPQHF.

The count of this clone is one. This chain uses TRBV10-1 with TRBJ1-4; D call uncertain. Per the germline V gene, CDR1 is WNHNN and CDR2 is SYGVQD (reference sequence). CDR3 length equals 14 residues. Trimming removed 2 bases from V and 6 bases from J, with 10 bases in between. Here the CDR3 reads CASSERRFHEKLFF. CDR3 coding DNA: TGCGCCAGCAGTGAGAGGCGGTTTCATGAAAAACTGTTTTTT.

CDR3 sequence: CASSQDASSPLHF. The CDR3 nucleotides read TGCGCCAGCAGCCAAGATGCCAGTTCACCCCTCCACTTT. The gene calls are TRBV4-1 and TRBJ1-6, with D unresolved. V lost 0 bases and J 9 bases, leaving 6 bases between the germline ends. Germline CDR1 is MGHRA and CDR2 is YSYEKL. This CDR3 has 13 residues.

The rearrangement uses TRBV7-2 and TRBJ1-2; the D gene is possibly TRBD1 (5 bases). The CDR3 consists of 16 residues. Germline values: CDR1 SGHTA, CDR2 FQGNSA. Trimming shortened V by 5 bases and J by 8 bases, and 24 bases separated the two germline ends. The CDR3 DNA is TGTGCCAGCAGCAATTCGATGGGCTATCAACGGGGGGGCTACACCTTC. This gives the protein CASSNSMGYQRGGYTF.

This chain links TRBV2 with TRBJ2-5; 9 bases agree with TRBD2. The CDR3 sequence is 17 residues long. CDR1 and CDR2 from the germline V gene are SNHLY and FYNNEI. V trimming: 3 bases; J trimming: 0 bases; junction bases outside the gene matches: 8. CDR3 nucleotides: TGTGCCAGCAGTGACCCACGACTAGCGGTAAACCAAGAGACCCAGTACTTC. Translating it yields CASSDPRLAVNQETQYF.

The chain links TRBV18 to TRBJ2-7, with TRBD1 as a possible D gene (5 bases). V lost 3 bases to trimming and J lost 11 bases, with 26 bases between them. The CDR3 sequence is 16 residues long. In germline, CDR1 is KGHSH, CDR2 LQKENI. Here the CDR3 reads CASSPPGHLLLPQKYF. In DNA form, the CDR3 reads TGTGCCAGCTCACCCCCCGGACACCTCCTTTTGCCTCAAAAGTACTTC.